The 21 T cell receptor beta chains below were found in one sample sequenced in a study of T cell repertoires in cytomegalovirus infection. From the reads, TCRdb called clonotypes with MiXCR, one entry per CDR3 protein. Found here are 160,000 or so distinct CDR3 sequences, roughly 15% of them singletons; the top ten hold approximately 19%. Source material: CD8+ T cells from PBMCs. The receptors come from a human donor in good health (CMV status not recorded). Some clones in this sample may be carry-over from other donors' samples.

The CDR3 spells CASSVGKGNQPQHF. CDR3 bases: TGTGCCAGCAGCGTAGGGAAGGGGAATCAGCCCCAGCATTTT. The gene calls are TRBV9 and TRBJ1-5; possibly TRBD1 for D (5 bases). The CDR3 has 14 residues. Germline loops: CDR1 SGDLS, CDR2 YYNGEE. V was trimmed by 0 bases and J by 4 bases, leaving 8 bases between them.

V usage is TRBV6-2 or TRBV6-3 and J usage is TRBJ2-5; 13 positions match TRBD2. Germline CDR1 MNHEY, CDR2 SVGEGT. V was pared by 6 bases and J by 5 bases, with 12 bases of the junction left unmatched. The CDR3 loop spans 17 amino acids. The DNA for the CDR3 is TGTGCCAGCAGCCTTCCGGGACTAGCGGGGCACGAGGAGACCCAGTACTTC. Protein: CASSLPGLAGHEETQYF.

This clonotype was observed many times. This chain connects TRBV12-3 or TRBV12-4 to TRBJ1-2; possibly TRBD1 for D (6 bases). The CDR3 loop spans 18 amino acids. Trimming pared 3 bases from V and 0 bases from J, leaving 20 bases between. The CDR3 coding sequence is TGTGCCAGCAGTTTGTACGGAACAGGGCACCCAGCTAACTATGGCTACACCTTC. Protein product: CASSLYGTGHPANYGYTF.

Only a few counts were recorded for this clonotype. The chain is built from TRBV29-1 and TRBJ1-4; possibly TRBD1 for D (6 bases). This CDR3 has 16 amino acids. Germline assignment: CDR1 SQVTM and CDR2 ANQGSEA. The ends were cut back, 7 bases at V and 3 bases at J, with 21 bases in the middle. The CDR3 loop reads CSASNNQGRPNEKLFF. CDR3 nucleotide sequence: TGCAGCGCCTCAAACAATCAGGGGAGGCCTAATGAAAAACTGTTTTTT.

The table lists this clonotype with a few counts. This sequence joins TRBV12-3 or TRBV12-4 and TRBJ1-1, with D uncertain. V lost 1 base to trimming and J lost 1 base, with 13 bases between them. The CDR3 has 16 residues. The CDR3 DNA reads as TGTGCCAGCAGTTTAGGGGGTCCGGGTCGGAACACTGAAGCTTTCTTT. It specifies CASSLGGPGRNTEAFF.

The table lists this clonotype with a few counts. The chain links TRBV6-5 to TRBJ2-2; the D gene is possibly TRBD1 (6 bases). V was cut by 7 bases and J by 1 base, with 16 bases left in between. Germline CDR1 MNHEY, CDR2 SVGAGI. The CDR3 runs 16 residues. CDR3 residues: CASTHRPGQNTGELFF. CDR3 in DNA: TGTGCCAGCACTCACCGCCCGGGACAGAACACCGGGGAGCTGTTTTTT.

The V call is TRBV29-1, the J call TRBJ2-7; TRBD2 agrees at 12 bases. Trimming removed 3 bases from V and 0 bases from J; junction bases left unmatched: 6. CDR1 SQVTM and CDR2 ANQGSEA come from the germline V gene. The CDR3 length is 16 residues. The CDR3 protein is CSVETSGSLRSYEQYF. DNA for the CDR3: TGCAGCGTTGAGACTAGCGGGAGTTTACGCTCCTACGAGCAGTACTTC.

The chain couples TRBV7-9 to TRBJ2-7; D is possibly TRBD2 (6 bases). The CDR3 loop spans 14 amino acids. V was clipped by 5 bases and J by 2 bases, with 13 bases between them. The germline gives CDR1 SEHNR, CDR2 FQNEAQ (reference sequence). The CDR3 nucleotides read TGTGCCAGCAGCGCGGGATTCCTACCCTACGAGCAGTACTTC. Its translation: CASSAGFLPYEQYF.

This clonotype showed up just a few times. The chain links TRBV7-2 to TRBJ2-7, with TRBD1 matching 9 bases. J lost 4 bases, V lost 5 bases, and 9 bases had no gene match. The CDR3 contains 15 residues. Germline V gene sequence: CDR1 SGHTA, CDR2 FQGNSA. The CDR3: CASSAWTGAGYEQYF. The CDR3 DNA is TGTGCCAGCAGCGCCTGGACAGGGGCGGGGTACGAGCAGTACTTC.

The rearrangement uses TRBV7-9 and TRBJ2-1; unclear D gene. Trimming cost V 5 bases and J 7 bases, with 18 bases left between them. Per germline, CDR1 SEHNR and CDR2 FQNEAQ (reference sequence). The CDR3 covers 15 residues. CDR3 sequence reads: CASSRAPPASNEQFF. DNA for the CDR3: TGTGCCAGCAGCCGAGCCCCTCCGGCCTCGAATGAGCAGTTCTTC.

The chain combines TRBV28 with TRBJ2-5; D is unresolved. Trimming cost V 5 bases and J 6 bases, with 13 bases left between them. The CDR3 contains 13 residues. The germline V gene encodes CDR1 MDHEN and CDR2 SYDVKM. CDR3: CASSRTRAKTQYF. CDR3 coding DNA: TGTGCCAGCAGTAGGACCCGCGCAAAGACCCAGTACTTC.

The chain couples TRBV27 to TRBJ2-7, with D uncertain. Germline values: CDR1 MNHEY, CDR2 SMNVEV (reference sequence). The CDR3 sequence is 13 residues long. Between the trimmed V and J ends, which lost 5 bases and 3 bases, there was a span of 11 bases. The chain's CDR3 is CASSLSNIYEQYF. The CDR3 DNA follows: TGTGCCAGCAGTCTCTCAAACATCTACGAGCAGTACTTC.

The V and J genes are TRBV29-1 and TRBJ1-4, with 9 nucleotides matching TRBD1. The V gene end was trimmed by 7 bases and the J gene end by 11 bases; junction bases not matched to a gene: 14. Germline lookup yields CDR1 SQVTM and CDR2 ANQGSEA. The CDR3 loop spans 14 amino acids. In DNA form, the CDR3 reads TGCAGCGCGAACCAACCTGGGGACAGGGAGAAACTGTTTTTT. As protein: CSANQPGDREKLFF.

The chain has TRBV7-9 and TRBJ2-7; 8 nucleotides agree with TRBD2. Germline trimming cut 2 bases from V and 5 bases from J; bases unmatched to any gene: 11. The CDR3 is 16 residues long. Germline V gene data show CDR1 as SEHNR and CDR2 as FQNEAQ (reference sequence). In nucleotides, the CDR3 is TGTGCCAGCAGCTTACGGGACGGGGGGGTACGGAACGAGCAGTACTTC. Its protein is CASSLRDGGVRNEQYF.

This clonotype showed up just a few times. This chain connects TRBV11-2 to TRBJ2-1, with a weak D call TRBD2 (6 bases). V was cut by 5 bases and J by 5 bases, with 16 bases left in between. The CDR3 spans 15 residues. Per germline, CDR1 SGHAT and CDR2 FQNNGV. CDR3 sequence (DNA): TGTGCCAGCAGCGAAGGCCGGGACTTGGACAATGAGCAGTTCTTC. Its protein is CASSEGRDLDNEQFF.

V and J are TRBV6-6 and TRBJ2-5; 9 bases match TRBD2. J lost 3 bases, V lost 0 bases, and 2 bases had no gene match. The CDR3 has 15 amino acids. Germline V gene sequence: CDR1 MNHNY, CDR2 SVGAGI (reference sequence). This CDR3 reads CASSYSSGRKETQYF. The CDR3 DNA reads TGTGCCAGCAGTTACTCTAGCGGGAGAAAAGAGACCCAGTACTTC.

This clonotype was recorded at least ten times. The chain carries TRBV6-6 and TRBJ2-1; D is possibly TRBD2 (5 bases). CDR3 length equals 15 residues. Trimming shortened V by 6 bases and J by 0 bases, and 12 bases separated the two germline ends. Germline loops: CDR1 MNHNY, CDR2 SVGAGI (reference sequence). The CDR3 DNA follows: TGTGCCAGCAGCCCTAGCCGTAGCTCCTACAATGAGCAGTTCTTC. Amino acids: CASSPSRSSYNEQFF.

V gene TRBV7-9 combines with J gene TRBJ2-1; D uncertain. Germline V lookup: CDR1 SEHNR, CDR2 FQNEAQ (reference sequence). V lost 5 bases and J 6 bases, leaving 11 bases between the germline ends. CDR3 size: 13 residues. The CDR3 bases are TGTGCCAGCAGCCGACCCCCGGGCAATGAGCAGTTCTTC. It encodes CASSRPPGNEQFF.

The CDR3 here is CASSPREGARSTQGYTF. The CDR3 bases are TGTGCCAGCAGTCCCAGGGAGGGGGCTAGGTCGACCCAGGGCTACACCTTC. The chain has TRBV28 and TRBJ1-2; 7 nucleotides line up with TRBD1. Germline-derived CDR1 and CDR2 are MDHEN and SYDVKM. Germline trimming cut 5 bases from V and 8 bases from J; bases unmatched to any gene: 20. This CDR3 is built from 17 residues.

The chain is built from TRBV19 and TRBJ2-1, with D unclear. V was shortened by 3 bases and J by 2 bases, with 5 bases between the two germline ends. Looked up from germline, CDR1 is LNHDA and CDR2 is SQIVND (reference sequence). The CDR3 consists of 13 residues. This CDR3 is CASSIRTYNEQFF. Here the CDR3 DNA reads TGTGCCAGTAGTATCAGAACCTACAATGAGCAGTTCTTC.

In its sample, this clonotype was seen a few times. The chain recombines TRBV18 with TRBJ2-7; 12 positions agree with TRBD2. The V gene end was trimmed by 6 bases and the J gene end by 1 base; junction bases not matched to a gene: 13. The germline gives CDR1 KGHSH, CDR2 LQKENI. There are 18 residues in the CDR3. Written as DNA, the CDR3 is TGTGCCAGCTCGCGACGTCTAGCGGGAGGGGTAGTATCCTACGAGCAGTACTTC. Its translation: CASSRRLAGGVVSYEQYF.